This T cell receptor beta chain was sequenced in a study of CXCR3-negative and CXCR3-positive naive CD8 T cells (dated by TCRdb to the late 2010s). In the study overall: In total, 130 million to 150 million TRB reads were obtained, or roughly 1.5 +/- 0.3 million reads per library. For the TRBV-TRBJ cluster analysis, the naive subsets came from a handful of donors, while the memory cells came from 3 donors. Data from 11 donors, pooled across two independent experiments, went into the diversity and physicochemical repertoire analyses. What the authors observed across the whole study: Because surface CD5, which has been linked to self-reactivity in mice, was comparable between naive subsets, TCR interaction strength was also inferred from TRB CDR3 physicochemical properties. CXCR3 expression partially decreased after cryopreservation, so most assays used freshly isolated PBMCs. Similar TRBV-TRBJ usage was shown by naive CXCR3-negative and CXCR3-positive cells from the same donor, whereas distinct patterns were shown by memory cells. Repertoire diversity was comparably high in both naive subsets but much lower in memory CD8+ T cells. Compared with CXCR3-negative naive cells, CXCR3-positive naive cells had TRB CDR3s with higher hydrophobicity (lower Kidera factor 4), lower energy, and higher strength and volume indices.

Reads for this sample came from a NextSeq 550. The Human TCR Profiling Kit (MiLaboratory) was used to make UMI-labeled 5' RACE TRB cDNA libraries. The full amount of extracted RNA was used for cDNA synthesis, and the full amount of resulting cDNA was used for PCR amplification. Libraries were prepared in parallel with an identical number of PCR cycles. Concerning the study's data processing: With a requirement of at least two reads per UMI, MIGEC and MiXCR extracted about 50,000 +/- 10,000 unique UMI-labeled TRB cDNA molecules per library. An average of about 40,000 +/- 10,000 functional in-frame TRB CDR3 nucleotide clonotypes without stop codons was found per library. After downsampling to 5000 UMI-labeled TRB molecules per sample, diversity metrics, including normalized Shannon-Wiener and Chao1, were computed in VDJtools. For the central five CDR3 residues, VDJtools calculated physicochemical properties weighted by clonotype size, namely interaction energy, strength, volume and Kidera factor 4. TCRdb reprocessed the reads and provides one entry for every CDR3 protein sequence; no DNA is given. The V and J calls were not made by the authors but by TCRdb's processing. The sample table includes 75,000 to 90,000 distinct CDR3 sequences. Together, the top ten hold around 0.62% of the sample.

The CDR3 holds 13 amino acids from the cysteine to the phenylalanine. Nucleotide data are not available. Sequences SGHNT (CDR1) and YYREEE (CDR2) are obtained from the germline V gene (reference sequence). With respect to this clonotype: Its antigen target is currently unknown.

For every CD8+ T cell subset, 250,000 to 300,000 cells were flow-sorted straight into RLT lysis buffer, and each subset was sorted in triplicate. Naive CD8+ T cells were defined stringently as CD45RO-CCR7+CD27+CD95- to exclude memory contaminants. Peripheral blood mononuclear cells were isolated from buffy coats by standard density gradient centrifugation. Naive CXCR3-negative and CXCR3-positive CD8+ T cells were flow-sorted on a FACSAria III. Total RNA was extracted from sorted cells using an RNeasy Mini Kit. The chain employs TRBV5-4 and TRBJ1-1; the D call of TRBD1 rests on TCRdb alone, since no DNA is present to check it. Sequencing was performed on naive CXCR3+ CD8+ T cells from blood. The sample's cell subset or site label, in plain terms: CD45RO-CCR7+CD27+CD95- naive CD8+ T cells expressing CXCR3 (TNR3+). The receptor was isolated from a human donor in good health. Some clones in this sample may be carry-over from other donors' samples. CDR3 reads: CASNNPGGTEAFF.